What follows is one T cell receptor (beta chain) and its context. Its recognized antigen is unknown. Base qualities are missing; no much larger clone stands one base away. The record originates from a study of T cell responses to AZD1222 COVID-19 vaccine (dated by TCRdb to about 2021). Describing the broader study: TCR sequencing covered over 230 trial participants: 200 to 220 given two doses of AZD1222 and 26 given two doses of MenACWY control vaccine. Trial participants were enrolled into age subgroups of 18-55, 56-69 and 70-plus years, which contained around 140, 26 and 57 TCR-sequenced participants, respectively. Overall study results and their limits: Only six AZD1222 recipients were SARS-CoV-2 seropositive at baseline, limiting conclusions about previously exposed vaccinees. The 56-69-year group was small, and its depth increase did not reach significance, likely because of low power. Most participants were white British and females outnumbered males, and the authors suggested that clonal diversity may have been underestimated. Vaccine-associated CD4 TCRs spanned the whole spike protein, with dominant responses in regions 160-218 and 743-854. After two AZD1222 doses, both the breadth and the depth of spike-specific TCRs were significantly higher than at day 0 and than in MenACWY recipients. Because no samples from the day 14 peak response were available, repertoires could be characterized only after the peak T cell response. Reportedly, almost half of the unique spike-specific TCRs recognized epitopes lying outside the regions that are mutated in the B.1.351 and B.1.1.7 variants.

The trim is 3 bases for V and 5 bases for J, with a gap of 13 bases between the germline ends. The CDR3, cysteine through phenylalanine, is 14 amino acids long. The read is trimmed to its CDR3 DNA, 42 bases read in frame from base 1. The germline V gene (reference sequence) provides CDR1 LNHNV and CDR2 YYDKDF. Read against the paper, the sample's time point label means: about 28 days (+/-7) after the second vaccine dose. Because spike-specific TCR depth and breadth did not differ between the two schedules, AZD1222 recipients who got a second dose at roughly 4 weeks were pooled with those who got a second dose at roughly 12 weeks. Samples from vaccinated people were obtained from the UK trials COV001 and COV002, which included a single-blind randomized controlled phase 2/3 trial of AZD1222 (ChAdOx1 nCoV-19) in healthy adults. For TCRbeta chain sequencing, PBMC samples from trial participants were taken at day 0 and at day 28 after the second dose.

The CDR3 regions of human TCRbeta chains were analyzed by immunosequencing. As for how the authors treated the data: Repertoire TCRs were matched against a reference library of SARS-CoV-2-specific TCRs generated with the MIRA antigen-specificity platform. Breadth was defined as the fraction of unique TCRs that were SARS-CoV-2-associated, and depth was defined as the fraction of total T cells that were SARS-CoV-2-associated. Using the MIRA data, each spike-specific TCR was assigned both to the spike region to which the TCR was reactive and to a CD4 or CD8 class. Log10-transformed breadth and depth values were compared by one-way ANOVA with Sidak's multiple comparisons tests. TCRdb stores this immuneACCESS table with in-frame sequences only. Part of the clones is absent; in the studies checked, under half of the shortfall reflects unresolved V genes, and no reason is known for the rest. V and J calls and clone size are those listed in that table; D and trimming were worked out from the DNA. In this sample the table shows tens of thousands of clones, about nine tenths of which occur a single time. The ten largest clones add up to 5% to 5.5% of the sample.

The V gene is TRBV15 and the J gene is TRBJ1-1, with no confident D gene call. The source is an adult who received the AZD1222 COVID-19 vaccine. Here the sequenced sample was peripheral blood, taken 28 days after the second AZD1222 dose. The DNA sequence is given as TGTGCCACCAGCAGGATGTTCCCCGGAACTGAAGCTTTCTTT. It translates as CATSRMFPGTEAFF.